The clone carrying this T cell receptor beta chain was observed many times. From the 5' RACE reads, TCRdb called clonotypes with MiXCR, one entry per CDR3 protein. The table includes tens of thousands of distinct CDR3 sequences, around 8.9% detected once. The record originates from a study of early T cells in non-severe SARS-CoV-2 infection. Study as a whole: With bulk RNA from unsorted whole blood as input, sequencing yielded unpaired chains.

This CDR3 has 15 residues. The ends were cut back, 6 bases at V and 1 base at J, with 18 bases in the middle. Germline loops: CDR1 SQVTM, CDR2 ANQGSEA. This TCR was recovered from an adult who was a healthcare worker with PCR-confirmed SARS-CoV-2 infection or an uninfected control (not recorded which). The V and J genes are TRBV29-1 and TRBJ1-1; possible D gene TRBD1, 5 bases. Sequencing was performed on whole blood. For the CDR3, the DNA is TGCAGCGTCGGAAAGTCTTGGGGGAGGAACACTGAAGCTTTCTTT. Encoded protein: CSVGKSWGRNTEAFF.